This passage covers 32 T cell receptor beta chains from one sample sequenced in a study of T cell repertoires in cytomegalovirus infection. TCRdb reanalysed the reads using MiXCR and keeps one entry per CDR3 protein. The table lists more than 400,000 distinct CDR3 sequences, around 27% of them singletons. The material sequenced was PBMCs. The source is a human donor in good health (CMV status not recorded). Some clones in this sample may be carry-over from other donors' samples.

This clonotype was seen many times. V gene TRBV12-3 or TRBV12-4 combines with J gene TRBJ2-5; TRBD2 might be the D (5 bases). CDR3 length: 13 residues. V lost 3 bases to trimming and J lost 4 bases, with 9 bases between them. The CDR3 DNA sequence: TGTGCCAGCAGTTTTGGACTGGGAGAGACCCAGTACTTC. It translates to CASSFGLGETQYF.

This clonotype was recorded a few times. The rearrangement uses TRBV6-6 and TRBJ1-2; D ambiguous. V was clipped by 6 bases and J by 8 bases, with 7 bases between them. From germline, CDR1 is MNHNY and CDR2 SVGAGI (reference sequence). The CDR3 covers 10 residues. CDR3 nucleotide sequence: TGTGCCAGCAGCCGCAGCGGCTACACCTTC. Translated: CASSRSGYTF.

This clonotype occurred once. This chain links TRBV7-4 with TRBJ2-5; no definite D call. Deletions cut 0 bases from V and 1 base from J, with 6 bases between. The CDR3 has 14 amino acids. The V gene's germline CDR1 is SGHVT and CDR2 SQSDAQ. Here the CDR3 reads CASSLAGVQETQYF. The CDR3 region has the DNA TGTGCCAGCAGCTTAGCCGGCGTCCAAGAGACCCAGTACTTC.

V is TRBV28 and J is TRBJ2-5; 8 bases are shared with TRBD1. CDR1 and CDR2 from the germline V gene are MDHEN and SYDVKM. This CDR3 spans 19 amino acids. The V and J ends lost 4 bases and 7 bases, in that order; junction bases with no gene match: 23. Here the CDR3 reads CASSSSPGQDITTSRTQYF. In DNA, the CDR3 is TGTGCCAGCAGTTCCAGCCCGGGACAGGACATTACCACCTCCAGGACCCAGTACTTC.

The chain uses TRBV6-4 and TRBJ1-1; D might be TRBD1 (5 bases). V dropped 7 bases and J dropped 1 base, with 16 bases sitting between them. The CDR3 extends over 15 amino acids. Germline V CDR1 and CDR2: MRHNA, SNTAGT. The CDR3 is CASKRGVGWNTEAFF. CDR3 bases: TGTGCCAGCAAAAGAGGGGTAGGGTGGAACACTGAAGCTTTCTTT.

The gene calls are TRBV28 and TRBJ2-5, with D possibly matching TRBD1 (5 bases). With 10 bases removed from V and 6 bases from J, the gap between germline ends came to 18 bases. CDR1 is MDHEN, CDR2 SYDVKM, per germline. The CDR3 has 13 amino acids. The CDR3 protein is CATTGRVFQTQYF. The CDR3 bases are TGTGCCACCACGGGCAGGGTCTTCCAGACCCAGTACTTC.

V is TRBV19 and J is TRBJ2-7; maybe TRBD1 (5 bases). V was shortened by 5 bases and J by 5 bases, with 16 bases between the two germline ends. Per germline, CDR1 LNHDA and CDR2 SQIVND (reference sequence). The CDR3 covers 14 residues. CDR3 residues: CASSSSQGWNEQYF. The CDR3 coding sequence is TGTGCCAGTAGTTCTTCCCAGGGATGGAACGAGCAGTACTTC.

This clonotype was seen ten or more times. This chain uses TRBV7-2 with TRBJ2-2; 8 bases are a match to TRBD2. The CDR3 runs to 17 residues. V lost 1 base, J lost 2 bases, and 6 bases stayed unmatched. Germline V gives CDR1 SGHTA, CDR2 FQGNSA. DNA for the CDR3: TGTGCCAGCAGCTTAGTTGGGACTAGGGGCAACACCGGGGAGCTGTTTTTT. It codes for CASSLVGTRGNTGELFF.

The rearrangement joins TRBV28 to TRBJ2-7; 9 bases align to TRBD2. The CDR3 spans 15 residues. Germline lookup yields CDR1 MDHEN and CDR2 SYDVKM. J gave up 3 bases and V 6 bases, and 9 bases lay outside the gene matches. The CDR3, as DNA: TGTGCCAGCAGGGAAGTAGCGGGAGCGAGCTACGAGCAGTACTTC. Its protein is CASREVAGASYEQYF. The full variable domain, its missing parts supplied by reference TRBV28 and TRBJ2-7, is DVKVTQSSRYLVKRTGEKVFLECVQDMDHENMFWYRQDPGLGLRLIYFSYDVKMKEKGDIPEGYSVSREKKERFSLILESASTNQTSMYLCASREVAGASYEQYFGPGTRLTVT.

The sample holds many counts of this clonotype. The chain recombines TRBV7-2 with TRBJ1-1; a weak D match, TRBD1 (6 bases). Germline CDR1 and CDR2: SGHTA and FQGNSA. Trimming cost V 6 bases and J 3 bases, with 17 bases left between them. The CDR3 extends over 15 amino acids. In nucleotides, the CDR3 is TGTGCCAGCAGAATAGGGGGGGGTAGGGACACTGAAGCTTTCTTT. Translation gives CASRIGGGRDTEAFF.

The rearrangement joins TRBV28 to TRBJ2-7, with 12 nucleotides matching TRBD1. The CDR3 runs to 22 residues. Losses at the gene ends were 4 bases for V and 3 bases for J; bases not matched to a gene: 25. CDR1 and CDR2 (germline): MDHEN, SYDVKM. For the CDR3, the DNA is TGTGCCAGCAGTTCGTCCGGACCGGGACAGGGGGCGCGGAGTAGCGGGATCTACGAGCAGTACTTC. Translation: CASSSSGPGQGARSSGIYEQYF. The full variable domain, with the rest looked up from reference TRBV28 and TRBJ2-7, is DVKVTQSSRYLVKRTGEKVFLECVQDMDHENMFWYRQDPGLGLRLIYFSYDVKMKEKGDIPEGYSVSREKKERFSLILESASTNQTSMYLCASSSSGPGQGARSSGIYEQYFGPGTRLTVT.

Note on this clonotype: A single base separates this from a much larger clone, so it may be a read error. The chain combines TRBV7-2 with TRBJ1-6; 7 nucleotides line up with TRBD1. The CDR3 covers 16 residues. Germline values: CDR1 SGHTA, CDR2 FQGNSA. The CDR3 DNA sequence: TGTGCCAGCAGCTTAGTAGGGGGCTTCAATAATTCACCCTTCCACTTT. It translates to CASSLVGGFNNSPFHF.

The CDR3 DNA follows: TGCAGTGCTAGAGAAGGGGTGGCCTCTCAGCCCCAGCATTTT. Its protein is CSAREGVASQPQHF. The chain joins TRBV20-1 to TRBJ1-5; the D gene is possibly TRBD1 (5 bases). The V end lost 0 bases, the J end lost 6 bases, and 12 bases lay between the germline ends. The CDR3 is 14 amino acids. Germline V gene data show CDR1 as DFQATT and CDR2 as SNEGSKA (reference sequence).

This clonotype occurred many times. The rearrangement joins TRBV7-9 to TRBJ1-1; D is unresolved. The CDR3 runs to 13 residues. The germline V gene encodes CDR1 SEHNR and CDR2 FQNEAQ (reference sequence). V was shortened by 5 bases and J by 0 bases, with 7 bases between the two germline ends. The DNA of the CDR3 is TGTGCCAGCAGCCCACACTTGAACACTGAAGCTTTCTTT. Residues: CASSPHLNTEAFF.

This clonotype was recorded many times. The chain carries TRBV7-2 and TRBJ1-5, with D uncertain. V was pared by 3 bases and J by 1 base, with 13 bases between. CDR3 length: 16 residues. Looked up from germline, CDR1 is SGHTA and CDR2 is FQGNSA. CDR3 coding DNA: TGTGCCAGCAGCTTCTGGACTGATGCAAGCAATCAGCCCCAGCATTTT. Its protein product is CASSFWTDASNQPQHF.

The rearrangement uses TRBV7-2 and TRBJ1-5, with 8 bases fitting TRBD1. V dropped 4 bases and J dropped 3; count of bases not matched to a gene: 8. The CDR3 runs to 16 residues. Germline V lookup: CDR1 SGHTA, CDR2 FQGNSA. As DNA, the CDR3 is TGTGCCAGCAGCTCAGGGGGCGCCTCCCTCAATCAGCCCCAGCATTTT. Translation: CASSSGGASLNQPQHF.

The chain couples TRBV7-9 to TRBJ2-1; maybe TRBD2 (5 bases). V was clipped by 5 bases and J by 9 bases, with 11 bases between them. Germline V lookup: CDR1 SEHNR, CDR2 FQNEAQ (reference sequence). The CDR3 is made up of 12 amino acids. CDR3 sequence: CASSPPSREQFF. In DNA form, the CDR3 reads TGTGCCAGCAGCCCGCCTAGCCGTGAGCAGTTCTTC.

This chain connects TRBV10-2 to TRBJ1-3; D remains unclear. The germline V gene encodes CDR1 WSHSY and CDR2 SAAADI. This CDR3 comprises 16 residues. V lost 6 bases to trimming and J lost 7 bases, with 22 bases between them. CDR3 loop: CASRPTASALGNTIYF. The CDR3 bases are TGCGCCAGCAGACCTACAGCCTCTGCTCTGGGGAACACCATATATTTT.

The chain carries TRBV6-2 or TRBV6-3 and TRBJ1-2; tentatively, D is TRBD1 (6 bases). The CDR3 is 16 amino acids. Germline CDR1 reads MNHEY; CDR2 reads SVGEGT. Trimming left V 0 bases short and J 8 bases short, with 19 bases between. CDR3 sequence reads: CASSYSWTAVFDGYTF. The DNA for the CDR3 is TGTGCCAGCAGTTACTCGTGGACAGCCGTTTTCGACGGCTACACCTTC.

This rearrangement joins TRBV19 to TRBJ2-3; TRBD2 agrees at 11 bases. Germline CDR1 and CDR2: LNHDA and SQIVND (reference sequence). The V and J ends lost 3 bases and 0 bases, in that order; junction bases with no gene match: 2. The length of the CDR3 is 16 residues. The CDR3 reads CASSIGTSGSTDTQYF. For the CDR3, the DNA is TGTGCCAGTAGTATCGGGACTAGCGGAAGCACAGATACGCAGTATTTT.

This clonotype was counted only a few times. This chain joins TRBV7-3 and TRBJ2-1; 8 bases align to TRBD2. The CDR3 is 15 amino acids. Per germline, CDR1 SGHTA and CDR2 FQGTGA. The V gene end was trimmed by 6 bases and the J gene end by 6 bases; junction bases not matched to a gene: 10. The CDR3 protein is CASSSTGGLGNEQFF. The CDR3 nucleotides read TGTGCCAGCAGTTCCACGGGAGGGCTGGGCAATGAGCAGTTCTTC.

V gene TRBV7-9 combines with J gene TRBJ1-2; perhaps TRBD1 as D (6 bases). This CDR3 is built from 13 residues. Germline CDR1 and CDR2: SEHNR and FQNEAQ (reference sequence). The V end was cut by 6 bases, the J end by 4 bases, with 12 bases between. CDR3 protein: CASRGGLSYGYTF. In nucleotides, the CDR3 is TGTGCCAGCAGAGGGGGACTGAGCTATGGCTACACCTTC. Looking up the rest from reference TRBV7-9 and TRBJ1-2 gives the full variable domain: DTGVSQNPRHKITKRGQNVTFRCDPISEHNRLYWYRQTLGQGPEFLTYFQNEAQLEKSRLLSDRFSAERPKGSFSTLEIQRTEQGDSAMYLCASRGGLSYGYTFGSGTRLTVV.

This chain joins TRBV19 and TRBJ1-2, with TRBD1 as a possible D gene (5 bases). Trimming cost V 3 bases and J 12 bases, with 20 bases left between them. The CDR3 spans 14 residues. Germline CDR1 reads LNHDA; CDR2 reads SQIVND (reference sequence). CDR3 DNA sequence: TGTGCCAGTAGTATCTCCTATTCCTATGGGGGTAACACCTTC. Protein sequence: CASSISYSYGGNTF.

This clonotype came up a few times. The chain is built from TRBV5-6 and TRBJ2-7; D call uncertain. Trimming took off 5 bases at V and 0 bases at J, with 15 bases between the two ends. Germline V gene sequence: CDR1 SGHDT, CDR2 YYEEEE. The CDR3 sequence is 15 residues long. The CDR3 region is CASSPPGSVSYEQYF. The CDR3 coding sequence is TGTGCCAGCAGTCCACCCGGATCGGTCTCCTACGAGCAGTACTTC.

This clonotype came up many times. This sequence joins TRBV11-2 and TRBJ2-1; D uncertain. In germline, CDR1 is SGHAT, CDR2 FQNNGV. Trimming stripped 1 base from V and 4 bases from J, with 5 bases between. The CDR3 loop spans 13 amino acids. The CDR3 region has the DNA TGTGCCAGCAGCTTAGTGAGGTACAATGAGCAGTTCTTC. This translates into CASSLVRYNEQFF.

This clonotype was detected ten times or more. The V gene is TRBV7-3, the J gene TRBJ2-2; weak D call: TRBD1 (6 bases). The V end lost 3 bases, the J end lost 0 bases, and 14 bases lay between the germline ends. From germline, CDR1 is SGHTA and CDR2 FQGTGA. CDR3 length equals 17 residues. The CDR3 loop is CASSLAGAGANTGELFF. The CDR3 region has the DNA TGTGCCAGCAGCTTGGCAGGGGCTGGAGCGAACACCGGGGAGCTGTTTTTT.

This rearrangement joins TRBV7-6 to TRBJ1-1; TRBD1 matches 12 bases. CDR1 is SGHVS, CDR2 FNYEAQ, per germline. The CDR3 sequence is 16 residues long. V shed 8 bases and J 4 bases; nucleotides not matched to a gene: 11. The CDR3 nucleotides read TGTGCCAGCCAGGGACAGGGGGCGTCTGTCGGCACTGAAGCTTTCTTT. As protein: CASQGQGASVGTEAFF.

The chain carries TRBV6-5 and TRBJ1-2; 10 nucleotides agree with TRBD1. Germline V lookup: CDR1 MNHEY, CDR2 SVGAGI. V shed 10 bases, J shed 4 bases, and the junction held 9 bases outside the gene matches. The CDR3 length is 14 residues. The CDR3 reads CATRTGQGSYGYTF. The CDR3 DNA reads TGTGCCACCCGAACGGGACAGGGGTCCTATGGCTACACCTTC.

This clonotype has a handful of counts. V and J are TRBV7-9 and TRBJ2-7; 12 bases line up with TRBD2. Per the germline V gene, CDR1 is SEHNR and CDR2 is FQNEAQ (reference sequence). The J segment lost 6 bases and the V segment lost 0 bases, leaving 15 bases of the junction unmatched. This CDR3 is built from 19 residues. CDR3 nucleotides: TGTGCCAGCAGCTTAGCGTTCCCCCCCAAACTAGCGGGAGGAGCCGAGCAGTACTTC. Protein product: CASSLAFPPKLAGGAEQYF.

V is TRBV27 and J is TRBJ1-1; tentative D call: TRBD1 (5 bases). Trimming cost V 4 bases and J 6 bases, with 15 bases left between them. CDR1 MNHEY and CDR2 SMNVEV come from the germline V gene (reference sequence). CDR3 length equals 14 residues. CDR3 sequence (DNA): TGTGCCAGCAGTTCGTCTAGGGTGGGGCCTGAAGCTTTCTTT. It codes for CASSSSRVGPEAFF.

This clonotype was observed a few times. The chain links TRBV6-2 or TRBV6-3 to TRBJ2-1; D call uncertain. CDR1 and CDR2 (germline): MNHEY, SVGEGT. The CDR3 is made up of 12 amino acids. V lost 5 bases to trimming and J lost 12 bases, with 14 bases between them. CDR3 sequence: CASSTGSYWQFF. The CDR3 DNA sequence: TGTGCCAGCAGTACCGGATCGTACTGGCAGTTCTTC.

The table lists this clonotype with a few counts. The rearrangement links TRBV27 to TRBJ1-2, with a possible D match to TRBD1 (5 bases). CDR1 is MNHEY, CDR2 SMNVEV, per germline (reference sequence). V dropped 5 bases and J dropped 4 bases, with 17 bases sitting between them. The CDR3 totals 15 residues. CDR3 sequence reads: CASSDFGRRGYGYTF. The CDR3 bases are TGTGCCAGCAGTGACTTCGGACGGAGGGGCTATGGCTACACCTTC.